The 25 T cell receptor beta chains in this list originate from one sample, sequenced in a study of blood T cells in healthy people across ages. Then a second PCR, running roughly 7 to 11 cycles, was carried out with a sample-barcoded 5' primer and a J-beta primer mix. TCRdb redid the calling of the 5' RACE reads with MiXCR, one entry per CDR3 protein. There are roughly 720,000 distinct CDR3 sequences in the sample; roughly 50% occur only once, and about 42% lies in the top ten. Sequenced material: blood. The source of these receptors is a man older than 75 in good health.

J is TRBJ2-7 and V is TRBV10-3; D is undetermined. V gave up 10 bases and J gave up 2 bases, with 15 bases separating them. Germline CDR1 ENHRY, CDR2 SYGVKD. There are 13 residues in the CDR3. CDR3 nucleotides: TGTGCCAGCCAGCTAGGGATCGCCTACGAGCAGTACTTC. Translation: CASQLGIAYEQYF.

The V and J genes are TRBV2 and TRBJ2-1; 12 nucleotides align to TRBD2. The CDR3 length is 17 residues. V lost 6 bases, J lost 2 bases, and 8 bases stayed unmatched. Germline loops: CDR1 SNHLY, CDR2 FYNNEI. The CDR3 sequence is CASRGGLAGGAYNEQFF. The CDR3 nucleotides are TGTGCCAGCAGGGGGGGGCTAGCGGGAGGGGCCTACAATGAGCAGTTCTTC.

This clonotype was detected only once. The rearrangement uses TRBV3-1 and TRBJ1-4; TRBD1 matches at 7 bases. Germline-derived CDR1 and CDR2 are LGHDT and YNNKEL (reference sequence). The CDR3 runs 16 residues. The V segment lost 3 bases and the J segment 1 base; nucleotides outside the gene matches: 5. CDR3 nucleotide sequence: TGTGCCAGCAGCCAGAGATCAGGGGGAACTAATGAAAAACTGTTTTTT. It yields the protein CASSQRSGGTNEKLFF.

The V gene is TRBV20-1, the J gene TRBJ1-2, with 11 nucleotides matching TRBD1. V shed 7 bases and J 0 bases; nucleotides not matched to a gene: 13. The CDR3 has 17 residues. CDR1 DFQATT and CDR2 SNEGSKA come from the germline V gene (reference sequence). CDR3 residues: CSGAGTGGSQANYGYTF. The CDR3 bases are TGCAGTGGAGCCGGGACAGGGGGTTCCCAAGCTAACTATGGCTACACCTTC.

The chain carries TRBV7-2 and TRBJ2-1; D is unclear. CDR1 is SGHTA and CDR2 is FQGNSA in the germline V gene. The length of the CDR3 is 15 residues. Between the trimmed V and J ends, which lost 7 bases and 4 bases, there was a span of 17 bases. This CDR3 is CASNSDPTPYNEQFF. The CDR3 DNA follows: TGTGCCAGCAACTCCGATCCGACTCCTTACAATGAGCAGTTCTTC.

This clonotype was seen a few times. The chain employs TRBV12-5 and TRBJ2-1; 10 nucleotides align to TRBD1. The CDR3 sequence is 16 residues long. Germline V gene lookup returns CDR1 LGHNT and CDR2 FRNRAP. J lost 2 bases, V lost 1 base, and 2 bases had no gene match. Written as DNA, the CDR3 is TGTGCTAGTGGTTTGGACGGGACAGGGGCCTACAATGAGCAGTTCTTC. It is translated as CASGLDGTGAYNEQFF.

The gene calls are TRBV7-2 and TRBJ1-5; perhaps TRBD1 as D (5 bases). The CDR3 spans 15 residues. With 1 base removed from V and 3 bases from J, the gap between germline ends came to 10 bases. The germline gives CDR1 SGHTA, CDR2 FQGNSA. This chain's CDR3 is CASSLESGLNQPQHF. The CDR3 bases are TGTGCCAGCAGCTTAGAGTCAGGGCTCAATCAGCCCCAGCATTTT. Full variable domain (outside the CDR3, taken from reference TRBV7-2 and TRBJ1-5): GAGVSQSPSNKVTEKGKDVELRCDPISGHTALYWYRQSLGQGLEFLIYFQGNSAPDKSGLPSDRFSAERTGGSVSTLTIQRTQQEDSAVYLCASSLESGLNQPQHFGDGTRLSIL.

V gene TRBV5-6 combines with J gene TRBJ2-7; D might be TRBD1 or TRBD2, each matching 5 bases. From germline, CDR1 is SGHDT and CDR2 YYEEEE. Trimming left V 4 bases short and J 0 bases short, with 14 bases between. There are 15 residues in the CDR3. The CDR3 DNA reads as TGTGCCAGCAGCGACTGGGACGGTCTCTCCTACGAGCAGTACTTC. Translated: CASSDWDGLSYEQYF.

V is TRBV6-6 and J is TRBJ2-3, with D unclear. The CDR3 is made up of 16 amino acids. Deletions cut 2 bases from V and 0 bases from J, with 12 bases between. Germline V gives CDR1 MNHNY, CDR2 SVGAGI (reference sequence). The CDR3 DNA follows: TGTGCCAGCAGTTACCTACCGGTCCATAGCACAGATACGCAGTATTTT. This gives the protein CASSYLPVHSTDTQYF.

This clonotype has only one observation. This chain connects TRBV20-1 to TRBJ2-5; D is unclear. There are 14 residues in the CDR3. The germline V and J ends were trimmed by 6 bases and 0 bases, with 14 bases remaining between them. Germline values: CDR1 DFQATT, CDR2 SNEGSKA (reference sequence). DNA of the CDR3: TGCAGTGCACCGACACAAGGGCACCAAGAGACCCAGTACTTC. Protein sequence: CSAPTQGHQETQYF.

The chain uses TRBV7-2 and TRBJ2-1, with D maybe TRBD1 (7 bases). Germline loops: CDR1 SGHTA, CDR2 FQGNSA. This CDR3 has 15 residues. V lost 2 bases, J lost 5 bases, and 13 bases lay in between. The CDR3 protein is CASSLPAGGNNEQFF. DNA of the CDR3: TGTGCCAGCAGCTTACCGGCAGGGGGGAACAATGAGCAGTTCTTC. Drawing the rest from reference TRBV7-2 and TRBJ2-1, the complete variable domain is GAGVSQSPSNKVTEKGKDVELRCDPISGHTALYWYRQSLGQGLEFLIYFQGNSAPDKSGLPSDRFSAERTGGSVSTLTIQRTQQEDSAVYLCASSLPAGGNNEQFFGPGTRLTVL.

Concerning this clonotype itself: A much larger clone is a single base away; this may be a read error. The chain joins TRBV29-1 to TRBJ2-1; D tentatively fits TRBD1 or TRBD2 (5 bases each). V was clipped by 2 bases and J by 13 bases, with 18 bases between them. CDR1 is SQVTM, CDR2 ANQGSEA, per germline. The CDR3 is 13 amino acids. The CDR3 reads CSVELRAPGTQFF. DNA of the CDR3: TGCAGCGTTGAACTTCGGGCCCCGGGGACCCAGTTCTTC.

The V and J genes are TRBV5-1 and TRBJ2-1; D remains ambiguous. The germline CDR1 and CDR2 sequences are SGHRS and YFSETQ. The CDR3 has 17 amino acids. V lost 4 bases, J lost 4 bases, and 21 bases lay in between. The DNA of the CDR3 is TGCGCCAGCAGCCCTCCGGACCCCCACCCGGGTTACAATGAGCAGTTCTTC. This sequence encodes CASSPPDPHPGYNEQFF.

The J gene is TRBJ1-1, the V gene TRBV10-3; D gene unclear. Per the germline V gene, CDR1 is ENHRY and CDR2 is SYGVKD. This CDR3 contains 12 residues. V lost 7 bases to trimming and J lost 8 bases, with 14 bases between them. CDR3 bases: TGTGCCATCAATCCAGGTTCGGGCGAAGCTTTCTTT. Amino acid sequence: CAINPGSGEAFF.

Only a few counts were recorded for this clonotype. The CDR3 loop reads CASSVGQDSPLHF. The CDR3 DNA sequence: TGTGCCAGCAGCGTAGGACAGGATTCACCCCTCCACTTT. The V gene is TRBV9, the J gene TRBJ1-6, with a possible D match to TRBD1 (6 bases). There are 13 residues in the CDR3. Germline V lookup: CDR1 SGDLS, CDR2 YYNGEE. Trimming took off 0 bases at V and 8 bases at J, with 6 bases between the two ends.

The table lists this clonotype with many counts. The chain recombines TRBV7-2 with TRBJ2-1; D is ambiguous. Germline lookup yields CDR1 SGHTA and CDR2 FQGNSA. V dropped 0 bases and J dropped 9 bases, with 3 bases sitting between them. The CDR3 consists of 11 residues. Here the CDR3 DNA reads TGTGCCAGCAGCTTAGCGGGTGAGCAGTTCTTC. Translation: CASSLAGEQFF.

The chain is built from TRBV20-1 and TRBJ2-7; D is perhaps TRBD2 (6 bases). V lost 5 bases, J lost 0 bases, and 17 bases lay in between. CDR1 and CDR2 from the germline V gene are DFQATT and SNEGSKA (reference sequence). CDR3 length: 15 residues. The CDR3 nucleotides are TGCAGTGCTGACCGGGACTCCCTCGGCTCCTACGAGCAGTACTTC. Its translation: CSADRDSLGSYEQYF.

This clonotype was observed a single time. A much larger clone differs by one base, so this may be a read error. This rearrangement joins TRBV3-1 to TRBJ2-1; possibly TRBD1 for D (6 bases). There are 17 residues in the CDR3. Trimming took 4 bases from V and 5 from J, leaving 21 bases between them. Germline V lookup: CDR1 LGHDT, CDR2 YNNKEL (reference sequence). The CDR3 nucleotides are TGTGCCAGCAGCCGTAAGGTCCAGGGGCCATCCCACAATGAGCAGTTCTTC. Translating gives CASSRKVQGPSHNEQFF.

V is TRBV3-1 and J is TRBJ2-1, with 12 bases identical to TRBD2. The V gene's germline CDR1 is LGHDT and CDR2 YNNKEL (reference sequence). Trimming removed 2 bases from V and 7 bases from J; junction bases left unmatched: 12. The CDR3 loop spans 18 amino acids. The CDR3 DNA sequence: TGTGCCAGCAGCCAAACCACGAGACTAGCGGGAGAGGGGAATGAGCAGTTCTTC. It encodes CASSQTTRLAGEGNEQFF.

This clonotype was seen a handful of times. The chain employs TRBV9 and TRBJ2-4; maybe TRBD2 (6 bases). Per germline, CDR1 SGDLS and CDR2 YYNGEE. The V gene lost 0 bases and the J gene lost 13 bases, with 23 bases spanning the gap. The CDR3 is made up of 16 amino acids. In nucleotides, the CDR3 is TGTGCCAGCAGCGTAGGGTCGGACCTTTTTTCGGGAGAGCAGTACTTC. Amino acids: CASSVGSDLFSGEQYF.

This clonotype appeared a few times. CDR3 sequence (DNA): TGTGCCAGCAGCTTATCGGGGAACCTCTACGAGCAGTACTTC. Translation: CASSLSGNLYEQYF. V is TRBV7-3 and J is TRBJ2-1; D might be TRBD2 (5 bases). The better agreement between TRBJ2-7 and the DNA end casts doubt on the J call. Germline values: CDR1 SGHTA, CDR2 FQGTGA. The CDR3 sequence is 14 residues long.

This clonotype was counted between two and nine times. The chain uses TRBV20-1 and TRBJ2-2, with 10 bases that match TRBD1. The CDR3 contains 16 residues. Unmatched junction bases numbered 14, after V lost 6 bases and J lost 7 bases. Germline CDR1 and CDR2: DFQATT and SNEGSKA (reference sequence). CDR3 bases: TGCAGTGCCGCCGGCCCCGGGACAGGGGTTGGCGGGGAGCTGTTTTTT. This encodes CSAAGPGTGVGGELFF.

This clonotype has a handful of counts. The genes are TRBV7-9 and TRBJ2-7; D may be TRBD1 (5 bases). Trimming shortened V by 5 bases and J by 5 bases, and 10 bases separated the two germline ends. The germline V gene has CDR1 SEHNR and CDR2 FQNEAQ (reference sequence). CDR3 size: 12 residues. In nucleotides, the CDR3 is TGTGCCAGCAGCCCCAGGGTAAACGAGCAGTACTTC. Its translation: CASSPRVNEQYF. Drawing the rest from reference TRBV7-9 and TRBJ2-7, the complete variable domain is DTGVSQNPRHKITKRGQNVTFRCDPISEHNRLYWYRQTLGQGPEFLTYFQNEAQLEKSRLLSDRFSAERPKGSFSTLEIQRTEQGDSAMYLCASSPRVNEQYFGPGTRLTVT.

The CDR3 DNA reads TGTGCCAGCAGTCCTATCTTTACGGGGGCGCGCAATGAGCAGTTCTTC. The encoded protein is CASSPIFTGARNEQFF. The rearrangement joins TRBV27 to TRBJ2-1; D may correspond to TRBD1 or TRBD2 (6 bases each). The germline V and J ends were trimmed by 5 bases and 6 bases, with 20 bases remaining between them. Germline CDR1 and CDR2: MNHEY and SMNVEV (reference sequence). The CDR3 runs to 16 residues.

This chain connects TRBV24-1 to TRBJ2-1; 10 bases align to TRBD1. CDR3 length equals 14 residues. In germline, CDR1 is KGHDR, CDR2 SFDVKD. J gave up 15 bases and V 5 bases, and 12 bases lay outside the gene matches. CDR3 in amino acids: CATSAGQGLPEWFF. CDR3 DNA sequence: TGTGCCACCAGTGCGGGACAGGGGCTACCTGAGTGGTTCTTC.